This T cell receptor (beta chain) was found in a study of identical twins. Study-wide points: Monozygotic twin pairs showed more out-of-frame TCR alpha sharing than models estimated. Conclusions were drawn cross-sectionally by statistical analysis, without following the same donors. Alpha sequences out of frame and shared by twins had excess low generation probability.

There are 15 residues in the CDR3. Trimming removed 0 bases from V and 2 bases from J, with 12 bases in between. CDR1 and CDR2 (germline): DFQATT, SNEGSKA (reference sequence). MiXCR, applied by TCRdb to the 5' RACE reads, yields one record per CDR3 protein. The table has around 250,000 distinct CDR3 sequences, roughly 12% seen once. This clonotype appeared many times. Its antigen is as yet unknown. The same sample was also studied in work on yellow fever vaccine responses in identical twins. According to that study: A vaccine T cell response that seemed partly convergent and partly personalized was reported in twins.

The sequence was obtained from a woman in her late teens or twenties in good health. The chain carries TRBV20-1 and TRBJ2-3; tentative D call: TRBD2 (7 bases). The sequenced sample was memory (CD45RO+) T cells sorted from blood. In DNA, the CDR3 is TGCAGTGCTAGAGATTTTCGGGGGGCCACAGATACGCAGTATTTT. Protein sequence: CSARDFRGATDTQYF.